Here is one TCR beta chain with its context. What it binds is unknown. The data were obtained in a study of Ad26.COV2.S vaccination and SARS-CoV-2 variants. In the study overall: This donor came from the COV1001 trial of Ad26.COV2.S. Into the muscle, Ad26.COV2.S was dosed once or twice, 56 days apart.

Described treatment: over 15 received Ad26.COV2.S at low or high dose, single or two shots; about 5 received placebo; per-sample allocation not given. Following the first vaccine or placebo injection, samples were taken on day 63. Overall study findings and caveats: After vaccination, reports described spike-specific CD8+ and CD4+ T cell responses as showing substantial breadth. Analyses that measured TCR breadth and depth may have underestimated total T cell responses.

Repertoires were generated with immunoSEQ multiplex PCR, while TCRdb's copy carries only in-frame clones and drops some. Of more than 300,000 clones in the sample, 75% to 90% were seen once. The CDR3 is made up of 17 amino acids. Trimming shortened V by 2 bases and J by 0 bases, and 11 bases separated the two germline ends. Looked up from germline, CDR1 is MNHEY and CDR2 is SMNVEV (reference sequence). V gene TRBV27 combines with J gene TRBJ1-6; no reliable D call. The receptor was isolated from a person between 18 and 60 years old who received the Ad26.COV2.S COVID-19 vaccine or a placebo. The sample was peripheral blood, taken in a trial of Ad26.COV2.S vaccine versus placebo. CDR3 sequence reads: CASSLMSVTSYNSPLHF. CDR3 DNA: TGTGCCAGCAGTTTAATGAGCGTAACCTCCTATAATTCACCCCTCCACTTT.